This is a list of T cell receptor beta chains from one sample in a study of blood T cell repertoires in COVID-19. Assay used: immunoSEQ multiplex PCR; TCRdb lists only in-frame clones, some missing. The repertoire holds about 85,000 clones, with 82% as singletons. Specimen: peripheral blood. The receptors here all came from a woman older than 75 with acute or convalescent COVID-19. Each CDR3 is given with its conserved first and last residue.

>TRBV6-5|TRBJ1-5|14
CASRPSGGGKPQHF
>TRBV11-2|TRBJ2-2|16
CASSSGLAGSTGELFF
>TRBV19|TRBJ1-5|14
CAGPGRRSNQPQHF
>TRBV5-5|TRBJ2-5|14
CASSALGRRETQYF
>TRBV10-3|TRBJ2-1|14
CANAAGQGGNEQFF
>TRBV28|TRBJ1-2|12
CASSIDSYGYTF
>TRBV5-1|TRBJ2-4|14
CASSLEASGGSQYF
>TRBV28|TRBJ2-2|13
CASRGLAPGSCFF
>TRBV11-2|TRBJ1-6|16
CASSQRQGRHNSPLHF
>TRBV5-1|TRBJ1-1|13
CASSSDSNTEAFF
>TRBV14|TRBJ1-6|18
CASSQDRATGGFYSPLHF
>TRBV24-1|TRBJ2-4|15
CATSDQNRDANIQYF
>TRBV7-2|TRBJ1-4|15
CASSYGRQPNEKLFF
>TRBV19|TRBJ2-3|15
CASSFASGRLSGQYF
>TRBV5-1|TRBJ2-5|14
CASSFGLEGETQYF
>TRBV5-1|TRBJ1-3|15
CASSPLGADGNTIYF
>TRBV25-1|TRBJ1-4|16
CASSESWGSTNEKLFF
>TRBV5-4|TRBJ2-7|14
CASSPGQGVYEQYF
>TRBV5-6|TRBJ1-6|15
CASSWGGRGDSPLHF
>TRBV10-3|TRBJ2-7|13
CAIKGAQAYEQYF
>TRBV4-2|TRBJ1-6|14
CASSQNGENSPLHF
>TRBV11-2|TRBJ2-1|16
CASSFFDRAVSNEQFF
>TRBV6-5|TRBJ2-4|11
CATSQRYIQYF
>TRBV5-1|TRBJ2-5|16
CASWAVGGGAQETQYF
>TRBV4-2|TRBJ1-1|15
CASSQGSQGDTEAFF
>TRBV6-5|TRBJ1-4|15
CASSAGGQLNEKLFF
>TRBV27|TRBJ1-5|16
CASSFTRGQGLQPQHF
>TRBV5-1|TRBJ2-7|14
CASSSGTVTYEQYF
>TRBV28|TRBJ2-7|14
CALARGGSNYEQYF
>TRBV5-1|TRBJ2-1|14
CASSLGQLFNEQFF
>TRBV5-1|TRBJ2-7|16
CASSLRGPGDSYEQYF
>TRBV28|TRBJ2-7|14
CASTPGGLLYEQYF
>TRBV21-1|TRBJ2-4|16
CASLPRAGVAKNIQYF
>TRBV4-2|TRBJ2-1|13
CASSQDFTGSQFF
>TRBV6-6|TRBJ1-5|16
CASSRNWTGRDQPQHF
>TRBV3-1/TRBV3-2|TRBJ2-7|13
CASSQGARFEQYF
>TRBV3-1/TRBV3-2|TRBJ2-1|16
CASSSSTGQTYNEQFF
>TRBV3-1/TRBV3-2|TRBJ2-7|13
CASSPPVSYEQYF
>TRBV24-1|TRBJ1-2|13
CATSDRPGGGYTF